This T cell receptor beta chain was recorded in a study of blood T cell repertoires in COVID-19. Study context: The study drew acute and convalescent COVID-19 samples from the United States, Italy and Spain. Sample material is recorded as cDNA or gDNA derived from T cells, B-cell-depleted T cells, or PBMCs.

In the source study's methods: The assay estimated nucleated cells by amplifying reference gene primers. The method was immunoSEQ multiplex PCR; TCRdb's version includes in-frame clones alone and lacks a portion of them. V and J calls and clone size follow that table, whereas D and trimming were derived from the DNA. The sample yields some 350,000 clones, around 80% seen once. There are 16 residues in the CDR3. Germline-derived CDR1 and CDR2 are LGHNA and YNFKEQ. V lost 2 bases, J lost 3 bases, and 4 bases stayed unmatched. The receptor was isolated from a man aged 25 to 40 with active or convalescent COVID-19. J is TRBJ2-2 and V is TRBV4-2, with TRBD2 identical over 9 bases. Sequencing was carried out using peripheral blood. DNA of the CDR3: TGTGCCAGCAGCCAATCAGCGGGGGGAGACACCGGGGAGCTGTTTTTT. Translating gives CASSQSAGGDTGELFF.